A single sample gave rise to the 5 T cell receptor beta chains below, sequenced in a study of cytomegalovirus exposure and HLA in healthy donors. A multiplex PCR was run with 60 Vbeta primers and 13 Jbeta primers. Clones were read by immunoSEQ multiplex PCR, and TCRdb kept only the in-frame ones, dropping some. The sample records about 200,000 clones, approximately 85% being singletons. Sequenced input: PBMCs. These receptors were taken from a woman in her forties in good health and CMV-seronegative.

The V and J genes are TRBV12-5 and TRBJ2-3, with a weak D call TRBD1 (6 bases). The germline V gene has CDR1 LGHNT and CDR2 FRNRAP. The CDR3 consists of 13 residues. Trimming cost V 7 bases and J 1 base, with 9 bases left between them. The CDR3 protein is CASADRRTDTQYF. CDR3 nucleotide sequence: TGTGCTAGTGCCGACAGGCGCACAGATACGCAGTATTTT.

The chain employs TRBV4-1 and TRBJ1-1; no definite D call. Trimming stripped 0 bases from V and 5 bases from J, with 16 bases between. The V gene's germline CDR1 is MGHRA and CDR2 YSYEKL. CDR3 size: 16 residues. The CDR3 bases are TGCGCCAGCAGCCAAGATCATTACCAGACTCTTACTGAAGCTTTCTTT. It encodes CASSQDHYQTLTEAFF.

This clone was recorded a few times. The chain carries TRBV28 and TRBJ2-7; TRBD2 matches 9 bases. With V trimmed by 8 bases and J by 1 base, 9 bases remained unmatched. Germline V gives CDR1 MDHEN, CDR2 SYDVKM. This CDR3 comprises 15 residues. DNA of the CDR3: TGTGCCAGCCATGCCGGGCTAGCGGGATCCTACGAGCAGTACTTC. Its protein product is CASHAGLAGSYEQYF.

The V and J genes are TRBV15 and TRBJ2-1; 9 bases are shared with TRBD2. Germline V gene lookup returns CDR1 LNHNV and CDR2 YYDKDF (reference sequence). The CDR3 has 18 residues. After removal of 0 bases from V and 7 bases from J, the junction contained 13 bases not matched to a gene. CDR3 amino acids: CATSRDIQPAGGRNEQFF. DNA for the CDR3: TGTGCCACCAGCAGAGATATCCAACCAGCGGGGGGTCGGAATGAGCAGTTCTTC.

CDR3 sequence reads: CASSLRGSPSNEQFF. The CDR3 DNA sequence: TGTGCCAGCAGCCTCAGGGGATCTCCCTCCAATGAGCAGTTCTTC. This chain joins TRBV25-1 and TRBJ2-1, with D perhaps TRBD1 (6 bases). Germline V gene sequence: CDR1 MGHDK, CDR2 SYGVNS. The CDR3 totals 15 residues. Trimming left V 6 bases short and J 6 bases short, with 18 bases between. The full variable domain, rest sourced from reference TRBV25-1 and TRBJ2-1, is EADIYQTPRYLVIGTGKKITLECSQTMGHDKMYWYQQDPGMELHLIHYSYGVNSTEKGDLSSESTVSRIRTEHFPLTLESARPSHTSQYLCASSLRGSPSNEQFFGPGTRLTVL.